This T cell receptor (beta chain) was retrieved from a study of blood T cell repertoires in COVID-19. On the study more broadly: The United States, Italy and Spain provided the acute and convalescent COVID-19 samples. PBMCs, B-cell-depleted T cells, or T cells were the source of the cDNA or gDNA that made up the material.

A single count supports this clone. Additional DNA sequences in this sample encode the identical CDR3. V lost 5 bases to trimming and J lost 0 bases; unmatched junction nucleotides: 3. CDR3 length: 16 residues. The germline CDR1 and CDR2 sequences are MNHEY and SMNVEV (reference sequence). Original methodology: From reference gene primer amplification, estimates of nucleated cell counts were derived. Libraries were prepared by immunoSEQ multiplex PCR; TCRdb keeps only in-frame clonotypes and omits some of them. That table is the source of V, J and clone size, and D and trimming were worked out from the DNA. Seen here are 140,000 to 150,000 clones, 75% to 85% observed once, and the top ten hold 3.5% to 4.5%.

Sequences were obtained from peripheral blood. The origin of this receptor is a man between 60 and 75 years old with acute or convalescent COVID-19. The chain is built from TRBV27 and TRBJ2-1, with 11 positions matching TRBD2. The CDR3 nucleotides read TGTGCCAGCAGTCAGGGACTAGCGGTCTCCTACAATGAGCAGTTCTTC. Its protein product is CASSQGLAVSYNEQFF.